The rows below give T cell receptor beta chains drawn from one sample of a study of T cells in Graves' hyperthyroidism and ophthalmopathy. A single record per CDR3 protein comes from TCRdb applying MiXCR to the multiplex PCR reads. The table has 530,000 or so distinct CDR3 sequences, 46% seen once. Sequencing was carried out using peripheral blood or thyroid tissue (not recorded which). These receptors all stem from a woman aged 18-29 years with Graves' hyperthyroidism. The CDR3 runs from the conserved cysteine through the conserved F or W. The D gene is left open where the match is weak. The size of a clone is reported for some rows only, either as once, few or many, or as a class for expanded clones.

J,size,length,V,D,CDR3,DNA
TRBJ2-7,many,13,TRBV20-1,.,CSASTRGTYEQYF,TGCAGTGCTAGTACCCGGGGAACCTACGAGCAGTACTTC
TRBJ1-6,.,14,TRBV20-1,.,CSASRGGWNSPLHF,TGCAGTGCTTCGCGTGGGGGGTGGAATTCACCCCTCCACTTT
TRBJ1-2,.,13,TRBV7-8,.,CASSPRWELLGGF,TGTGCCAGCAGCCCGAGGTGGGAGCTATTGGGAGGCTTC
TRBJ2-1,.,15,TRBV20-1,.,CSARDWALGRNEQFF,TGCAGTGCTAGAGATTGGGCCTTAGGGCGCAATGAGCAGTTCTTC
TRBJ1-1,many,14,TRBV6-5,TRBD1,CASSYGTGGTEAFF,TGTGCCAGCAGTTACGGGACAGGGGGCACTGAAGCTTTCTTT
TRBJ2-1,.,12,TRBV11-3,.,CASSFQGGEQFF,TGTGCCAGCAGCTTCCAGGGGGGTGAGCAGTTCTTC
TRBJ1-4,many,15,TRBV7-9,.,CASSLEGRAGEKLFF,TGTGCCAGCAGCTTAGAAGGCAGGGCGGGTGAAAAACTGTTTTTT
TRBJ2-1,few,16,TRBV9,TRBD2,CASSITGLAGGNEQFF,TGTGCCAGCAGCATAACGGGACTAGCGGGCGGCAATGAGCAGTTCTTC
TRBJ1-3,many,16,TRBV9,.,CASSVGGAYSGNTIYF,TGTGCCAGCAGCGTAGGAGGCGCGTACTCTGGAAACACCATATATTTT
TRBJ1-2,.,12,TRBV7-9,.,CASSSKREGYTF,TGTGCCAGCAGCTCCAAGCGCGAGGGCTACACCTTC
TRBJ1-2,many,15,TRBV12-3/TRBV12-4,.,CASSLQGGQNYGYTF,TGTGCCAGCAGTTTACAGGGTGGCCAGAACTATGGCTACACCTTC
TRBJ2-7,.,13,TRBV29-1,.,CSVDTGTSYEQYF,TGCAGCGTTGATACAGGGACTTCCTACGAGCAGTACTTC
TRBJ1-2,many,13,TRBV12-3/TRBV12-4,.,CASSSSGSYGYTF,TGTGCCAGCAGTTCCTCGGGGTCCTATGGCTACACCTTC
TRBJ2-1,few,13,TRBV14,.,CASSPSSSYEQFF,TGTGCCAGCAGCCCATCATCCTCGTATGAGCAGTTCTTC
TRBJ2-5,many,13,TRBV10-3,.,CAISSTGQETQYF,TGTGCCATCAGTAGCACAGGGCAGGAGACCCAGTACTTC
TRBJ1-1,many,14,TRBV20-1,.,CSARDPGGNTEAFF,TGCAGTGCTAGAGATCCTGGGGGGAACACTGAAGCTTTCTTT
TRBJ2-3,.,15,TRBV5-1,.,CASSLEASSTDTQYF,TGCGCCAGCAGCTTGGAGGCAAGTAGCACAGATACGCAGTATTTT
TRBJ1-5,.,14,TRBV29-1,.,CSSFLGLGNQPQHF,TGCAGTTCATTCCTGGGTCTAGGCAATCAGCCCCAGCATTTT
TRBJ2-7,.,13,TRBV18,.,CASTTGTAYEQYF,TGTGCCAGCACAACCGGGACGGCGTACGAGCAGTACTTC
TRBJ2-3,.,15,TRBV29-1,.,CSVEESRGSTDTQYF,TGCAGCGTTGAAGAGAGCAGGGGAAGCACAGATACGCAGTATTTT
TRBJ2-7,.,15,TRBV7-9,.,CASSPRPQHYNEQYF,TGTGCCAGCAGCCCCCGGCCACAGCACTACAATGAGCAGTACTTC
TRBJ2-7,.,14,TRBV29-1,TRBD2,CSVARLAGGFEQYF,TGCAGCGTTGCCCGACTAGCGGGAGGCTTCGAGCAGTACTTC
TRBJ1-5,.,16,TRBV9,.,CASSPGGFNSNQPQHF,TGTGCCAGCAGCCCCGGGGGATTTAATAGCAATCAGCCCCAGCATTTT
TRBJ1-3,.,15,TRBV7-2,.,CASSNPLTGGNTIYF,TGTGCCAGCAGCAACCCCTTGACAGGAGGAAACACCATATATTTT
TRBJ1-6,many,15,TRBV7-3,.,CASSLTGGVSSPLHF,TGTGCCAGCAGCTTAACTGGAGGGGTGAGCTCACCCCTCCACTTT
TRBJ1-1,.,16,TRBV10-3,TRBD1,CAISEGGQGIYTEAFF,TGTGCCATCAGTGAAGGGGGACAGGGGATCTACACTGAAGCTTTCTTT
TRBJ2-7,once,16,TRBV7-9,TRBD2,CASSLEGLAGQYEQYF,TGTGCCAGCAGCTTAGAGGGACTAGCGGGACAGTACGAGCAGTACTTC
TRBJ2-2,.,16,TRBV12-3/TRBV12-4,TRBD2,CASSFGLAGFRGELFF,TGTGCCAGCAGTTTTGGGCTAGCGGGTTTTCGGGGGGAGCTGTTTTTT
TRBJ1-6,.,17,TRBV18,.,CASSPLVVGPGNSPLHF,TGTGCCAGCTCACCACTGGTTGTAGGCCCGGGAAATTCACCCCTCCACTTT
TRBJ2-6,.,17,TRBV15,TRBD1,CATGRRDRGSGANVLTF,TGTGCCACCGGCAGACGGGACAGAGGCTCTGGGGCCAACGTCCTGACTTTC
TRBJ2-7,.,13,TRBV20-1,.,CSASETSYNEQYF,TGCAGTGCTAGCGAAACCAGCTACAATGAGCAGTACTTC
TRBJ2-7,many,14,TRBV2,TRBD1,CASSRDRDSYEQYF,TGTGCCAGCAGTCGGGACAGGGACTCCTACGAGCAGTACTTC
TRBJ1-6,.,14,TRBV11-2,.,CASSLSGPKSPLHF,TGTGCCAGCAGCCTTTCAGGGCCGAAGTCACCCCTCCACTTT
TRBJ1-5,.,11,TRBV29-1,.,CSASTQEPQHF,TGCAGCGCTTCGACACAGGAGCCCCAGCATTTT
TRBJ1-6,.,12,TRBV2,.,CASSTDWGTPPF,TGTGCCAGCAGCACAGACTGGGGCACACCGCCTTTT
TRBJ1-1,.,17,TRBV6-6,TRBD1,CASIAWQGAGYNTEAFF,TGTGCCAGCATTGCGTGGCAGGGGGCGGGTTACAACACTGAAGCTTTCTTT
TRBJ2-2,.,17,TRBV5-4,TRBD1,CASSRQGGQGGTGELFF,TGTGCCAGCAGCCGACAGGGGGGACAGGGGGGAACCGGGGAGCTGTTTTTT
TRBJ1-2,.,15,TRBV20-1,TRBD1,CSARGDRALNYGYTF,TGCAGTGCTAGGGGGGACAGGGCGCTTAACTATGGCTACACCTTC
TRBJ2-2,many,16,TRBV7-2,.,CASSLVAGFGTGELFF,TGTGCCAGCAGCTTAGTGGCAGGGTTTGGCACCGGGGAGCTGTTTTTT
TRBJ1-6,.,13,TRBV29-1,TRBD1,CSVRQGQASPLHF,TGCAGCGTTAGACAGGGACAGGCCTCACCCCTCCACTTT
TRBJ2-7,.,15,TRBV20-1,TRBD1,CSARGDRGLLYEQYF,TGCAGTGCTAGAGGGGACAGGGGCCTTCTTTACGAGCAGTACTTC
TRBJ2-1,.,13,TRBV6-1,.,CASSGRGRDEQFF,TGTGCCAGCAGTGGAAGGGGCAGGGATGAGCAGTTCTTC
TRBJ2-5,.,8,TRBV20-1,.,CSAKGQYF,TGCAGTGCTAAGGGACAGTACTTC
TRBJ1-5,few,15,TRBV27,.,CASSLNAHKNQPQHF,TGTGCCAGCAGTTTAAATGCCCACAAAAATCAGCCCCAGCATTTT
TRBJ2-3,few,14,TRBV2,TRBD2,CASSERTSADTQYF,TGTGCCAGCAGTGAGAGGACTAGTGCAGATACGCAGTATTTT
TRBJ2-1,.,12,TRBV29-1,.,CSLVFSYNEQFF,TGCAGCTTGGTGTTCTCCTACAATGAGCAGTTCTTC
TRBJ1-2,.,13,TRBV12-3/TRBV12-4,TRBD1,CASKGTGVYGYTF,TGTGCCAGCAAGGGGACAGGGGTTTATGGCTACACCTTC
TRBJ2-5,.,14,TRBV10-3,.,CAIRVTKSEETQYF,TGTGCCATCAGGGTGACGAAAAGTGAGGAGACCCAGTACTTC
TRBJ2-7,few,14,TRBV30,.,CAWARGTGLYEQYF,TGTGCCTGGGCCCGGGGGACTGGCCTATACGAGCAGTACTTC
TRBJ2-3,.,12,TRBV10-1,.,CASSTGSDTQYF,TGCGCCAGCAGCACCGGGTCAGATACGCAGTATTTT
TRBJ1-1,many,14,TRBV7-8,TRBD1,CASSSDRETTEAFF,TGTGCCAGCAGCTCCGACAGGGAGACCACTGAAGCTTTCTTT